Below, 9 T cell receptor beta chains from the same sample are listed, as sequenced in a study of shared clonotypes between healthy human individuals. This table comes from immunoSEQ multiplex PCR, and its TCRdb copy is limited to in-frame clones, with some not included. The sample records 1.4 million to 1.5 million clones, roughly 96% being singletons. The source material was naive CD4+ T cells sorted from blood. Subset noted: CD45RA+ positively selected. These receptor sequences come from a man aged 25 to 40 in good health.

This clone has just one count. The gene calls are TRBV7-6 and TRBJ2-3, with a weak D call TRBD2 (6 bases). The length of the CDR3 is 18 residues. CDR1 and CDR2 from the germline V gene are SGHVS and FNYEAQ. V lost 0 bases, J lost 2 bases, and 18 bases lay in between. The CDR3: CASSLARNGRGDTDTQYF. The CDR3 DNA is TGTGCCAGCAGCTTAGCGCGAAATGGGCGGGGAGACACAGATACGCAGTATTTT.

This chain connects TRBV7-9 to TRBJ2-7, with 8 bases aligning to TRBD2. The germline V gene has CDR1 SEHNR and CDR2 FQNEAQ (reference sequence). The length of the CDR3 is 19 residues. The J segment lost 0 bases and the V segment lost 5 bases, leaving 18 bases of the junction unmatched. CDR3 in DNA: TGTGCCAGCAGCAGGCGGCGAGCGGGAGTAGGAGCGGGCTCCTACGAGCAGTACTTC. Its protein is CASSRRRAGVGAGSYEQYF.

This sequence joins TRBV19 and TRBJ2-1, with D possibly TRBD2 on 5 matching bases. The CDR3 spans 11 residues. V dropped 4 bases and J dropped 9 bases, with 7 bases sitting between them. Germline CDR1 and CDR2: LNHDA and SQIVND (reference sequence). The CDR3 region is CASSKRTEQFF. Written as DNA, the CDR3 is TGTGCCAGTAGTAAGCGGACTGAGCAGTTCTTC.

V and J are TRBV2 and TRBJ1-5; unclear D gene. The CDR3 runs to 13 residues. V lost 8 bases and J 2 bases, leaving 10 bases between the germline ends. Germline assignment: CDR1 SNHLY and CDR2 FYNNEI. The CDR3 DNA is TGTGCCAGCCAGGCAGGTCGCAATCAGCCCCAGCATTTT. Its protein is CASQAGRNQPQHF. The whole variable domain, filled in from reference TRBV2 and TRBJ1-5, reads EPEVTQTPSHQVTQMGQEVILRCVPISNHLYFYWYRQILGQKVEFLVSFYNNEISEKSEIFDDQFSVERPDGSNFTLKIRSTKLEDSAMYFCASQAGRNQPQHFGDGTRLSIL.

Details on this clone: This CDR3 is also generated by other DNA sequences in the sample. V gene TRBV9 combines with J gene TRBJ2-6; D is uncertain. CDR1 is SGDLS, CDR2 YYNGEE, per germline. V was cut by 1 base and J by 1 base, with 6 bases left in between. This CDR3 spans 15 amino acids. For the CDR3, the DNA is TGTGCCAGCAGCGTATTAGGGTCTGGGGCCAACGTCCTGACTTTC. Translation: CASSVLGSGANVLTF.

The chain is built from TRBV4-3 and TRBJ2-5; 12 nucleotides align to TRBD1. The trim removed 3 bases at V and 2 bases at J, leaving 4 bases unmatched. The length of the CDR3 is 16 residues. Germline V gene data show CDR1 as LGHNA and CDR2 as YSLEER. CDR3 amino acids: CASSQRDRGPQETQYF. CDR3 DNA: TGCGCCAGCAGCCAGAGGGACAGGGGGCCGCAAGAGACCCAGTACTTC.

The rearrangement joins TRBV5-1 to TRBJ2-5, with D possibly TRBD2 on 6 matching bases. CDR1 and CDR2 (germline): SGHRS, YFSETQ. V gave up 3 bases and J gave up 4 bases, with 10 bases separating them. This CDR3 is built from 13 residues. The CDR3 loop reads CASSSGVGETQYF. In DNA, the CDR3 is TGCGCCAGCAGCTCGGGGGTGGGAGAGACCCAGTACTTC.

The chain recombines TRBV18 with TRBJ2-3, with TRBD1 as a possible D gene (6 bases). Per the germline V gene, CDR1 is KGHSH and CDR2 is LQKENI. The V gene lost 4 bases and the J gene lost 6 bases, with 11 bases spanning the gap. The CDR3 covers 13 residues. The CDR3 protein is CASSQTRGDTQYF. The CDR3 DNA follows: TGTGCCAGCTCACAAACTAGGGGGGATACGCAGTATTTT. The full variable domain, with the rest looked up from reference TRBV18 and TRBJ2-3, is NAGVMQNPRHLVRRRGQEARLRCSPMKGHSHVYWYRQLPEEGLKFMVYLQKENIIDESGMPKERFSAEFPKEGPSILRIQQVVRGDSAAYFCASSQTRGDTQYFGPGTRLTVL.

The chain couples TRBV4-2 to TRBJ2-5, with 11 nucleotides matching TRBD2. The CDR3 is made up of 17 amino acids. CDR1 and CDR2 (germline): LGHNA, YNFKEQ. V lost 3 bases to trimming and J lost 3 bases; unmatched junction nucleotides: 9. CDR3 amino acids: CASSHHAGTSGEETQYF. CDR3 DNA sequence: TGTGCCAGCAGCCATCACGCCGGGACTAGCGGAGAAGAGACCCAGTACTTC.